The clone carrying this T cell receptor beta chain was detected only a few times. Antigen: not known. TCRdb processed the reads anew with MiXCR; each CDR3 protein has one entry. In the table there are hundreds of thousands of distinct CDR3 sequences, approximately 33% of which are singletons. The source of the sample is a study of T cell repertoires in cytomegalovirus infection. Study-level background: Alongside well-studied HLA-B-restricted CMV epitopes, recently identified HLA-C-restricted CMV epitopes were also used. General study points: HLA-C-restricted CMV-specific TCR beta clonotypes prevailed in the ex vivo response. Of the TCR beta families, the public ones yielded a cumulative frequency that identified carriers of CMV plus the relevant HLA.

This CDR3 spans 13 amino acids. The V and J ends lost 6 bases and 6 bases, in that order; junction bases with no gene match: 4. CDR1 is MNHEY, CDR2 SVGEGT, per germline. This sequence originates from a human donor in good health (CMV status not recorded). Some clones in this sample may be carry-over from other donors' samples. The chain has TRBV6-2 or TRBV6-3 and TRBJ2-3; TRBD2 agrees at 9 bases. Specimen: cultured PBMCs, collected from culture after CMV antigen stimulation. CDR3 residues: CASRSSGNDTQYF. As DNA, the CDR3 is TGTGCCAGCAGATCTAGCGGGAATGATACGCAGTATTTT.